A selection of T cell receptor beta chains follows, all from one sample in a study of siplizumab effects on memory and regulatory T cells. Sequencing used immunoSEQ multiplex PCR; TCRdb keeps in-frame clones, though not all of them. The sample holds 80,000 to 95,000 clones; over 90% are singletons and the top ten take about a fifth. Source material: CD8+ T cells sorted from blood. The source is a human donor in good health. The CDR3 runs from the conserved cysteine through the conserved F or W. The order of the fields is clone size, J gene, V gene, D gene, CDR3 DNA, CDR3 protein. The D gene is left open where the match is weak. A row's size may be missing; if present it is once, few, many or a size class.

- | TRBJ1-4 | TRBV30 | - | TGTGCCTGGAGAGGATTTAATGAAAAACTGTTTTTT | CAWRGFNEKLFF
- | TRBJ1-2 | TRBV19 | TRBD1 | TGTGCCAGTAGTATGGTTCCGGGACAGGGGATTTATGGCTACACCTTC | CASSMVPGQGIYGYTF
- | TRBJ1-1 | TRBV4-1 | - | TGCGCCAGCAGCCAACCGACGGGGACTGAAGCTTTCTTT | CASSQPTGTEAFF
few | TRBJ2-3 | TRBV11-2 | TRBD2 | TGTGCCAGCAGCTTAGATGGACTAGCACCCCTCACAGATACGCAGTATTTT | CASSLDGLAPLTDTQYF
- | TRBJ2-7 | TRBV1 | - | TGCACCAGCAGCCAAGAGACAGCCGGCGGGAGGGCCTACGAGCAGTACTTC | CTSSQETAGGRAYEQYF
- | TRBJ2-1 | TRBV5-6 | TRBD2 | TGTGCCAGCAGCGTATTAGCGGGGCACGAACTCTTC | CASSVLAGHELF
- | TRBJ2-5 | TRBV16 | - | TGTGCCAGCAGCCAAGTCACCCCGGGAGAGACCCAGTACTTC | CASSQVTPGETQYF
once | TRBJ2-7 | TRBV4-1 | TRBD2 | TGCGCCAGCAGCCAGTGGCTAGCGGGTAACGAGCAGTACTTC | CASSQWLAGNEQYF
- | TRBJ1-4 | TRBV19 | - | TGTGCCAGTAGTATCGACAGGTTTGCAACTAATGAAAAACTGTTTTTT | CASSIDRFATNEKLFF
- | TRBJ1-1 | TRBV11-2 | - | TGTGCCAGCAGCTTAGAGGGTTCGGGGGGCATCGGTGAAGCTTTCTTT | CASSLEGSGGIGEAFF
- | TRBJ2-7 | TRBV4-1 | - | TGCGCCAGCAGCCAAGATCAATACGAGCAGTACTTC | CASSQDQYEQYF
- | TRBJ2-1 | TRBV29-1 | TRBD2 | TGCAGCGTCGTCACTAGCGGGAGGGGCCATGAGCAGTTCTTC | CSVVTSGRGHEQFF
- | TRBJ1-2 | TRBV29-1 | TRBD1 | TGCAGCGTTGACTCGACACAGGGGATCCACTATGGCTACACCTTC | CSVDSTQGIHYGYTF
- | TRBJ2-1 | TRBV7-6 | TRBD2 | TGTGCCAGCAGCCCAGGACTAGATCAGCGTGAGCAGTTCTTC | CASSPGLDQREQFF
once | TRBJ1-2 | TRBV5-4 | - | TGTGCCAGCAGCGTGAGGGGGGCGCTTGAAGGCTACACCTTC | CASSVRGALEGYTF
- | TRBJ2-7 | TRBV9 | TRBD1 | TGTGCCAGCAGCGTAGAGGGAACAGGGGGCGCGGGAACTGCGGACGAGCAGTACTTC | CASSVEGTGGAGTADEQYF
- | TRBJ2-7 | TRBV28 | TRBD1 | TGTGCCAGCAGTTTAAACCCCGGGACAGGGGGGATTCATAACTACGAGCAGTACTTC | CASSLNPGTGGIHNYEQYF
- | TRBJ1-1 | TRBV7-7 | TRBD1 | TGTGCTAGCAGCCCCTGGACAGGGGACATGAACACTGAAGCTTTCTTT | CASSPWTGDMNTEAFF
- | TRBJ2-2 | TRBV4-1 | - | TGCGCCAGCAGCCAAGGGCAGGGGATCGGGGAGCTGTTTTTT | CASSQGQGIGELFF
- | TRBJ2-7 | TRBV4-1 | - | TGCGCCAGCAGCCAAGGCGGGGTGGGGTACGAGCAGTACTTC | CASSQGGVGYEQYF
- | TRBJ1-5 | TRBV13 | - | TGTGCCAGCAGCCCCGCAAACAGGATCAATCAGCCCCAGCATTTT | CASSPANRINQPQHF
- | TRBJ2-7 | TRBV9 | - | TGTGCCAGCAGCCTTGGTGAGGGGGGGTACTACGAGCAGTACTTC | CASSLGEGGYYEQYF
once | TRBJ2-7 | TRBV5-1 | TRBD1 | TGCGCCAGCAGCAGCCCAGGGGGCCACAACGAGCAGTACTTC | CASSSPGGHNEQYF
- | TRBJ2-7 | TRBV7-2 | TRBD2 | TGTGCCAGCAGCTTAGATTTTGTATCGCGGGAGAGGTTTTGGGTCGAGCAGTACTTC | CASSLDFVSRERFWVEQYF
- | TRBJ2-1 | TRBV19 | - | TGTGCCAGTAGTACTGGCAACAATGAGCAGTTCTTC | CASSTGNNEQFF
- | TRBJ2-7 | TRBV13 | TRBD1 | TGTGCCAGCAGCTCGGGACAGGGCCCCTACGAGCAGTACTTC | CASSSGQGPYEQYF
- | TRBJ1-5 | TRBV2 | - | TGTGCCAGCAGTCCCCCGGGGGGGTCCTGGCAGCCCCAGCATTTT | CASSPPGGSWQPQHF
- | TRBJ2-7 | TRBV10-3 | - | TGTGCCATCAGAATATCCTCCTACGAGCAGTACTTC | CAIRISSYEQYF
- | TRBJ2-2 | TRBV15 | TRBD1 | TGTGCCACCAGCCGCGACAGGGACGGCGGGGAGCTGTTTTTT | CATSRDRDGGELFF
- | TRBJ1-4 | TRBV7-6 | TRBD1 | TGTGCCAGCAGCTTATCCCCGGGACAGGGTGGTGAAAAACTGTTTTTT | CASSLSPGQGGEKLFF
- | TRBJ2-1 | TRBV13 | TRBD2 | TGTGCCAGCATTGGGACTAGTGAGGATGAGCAGTTCTTC | CASIGTSEDEQFF
- | TRBJ2-7 | TRBV19 | - | TGTGCCAGTAGTATAGCCAGGACTCCCGATTACGAGCAGTACTTC | CASSIARTPDYEQYF
- | TRBJ2-3 | TRBV14 | TRBD2 | TGTGCCAGCAGCCTAGACCGATTAGCGGGAGTCTTTGCGGATACGCAGTATTTT | CASSLDRLAGVFADTQYF
- | TRBJ2-1 | TRBV11-3 | - | TGTGCCAGCAGCCTCCGGGACACTGAGCAGTTCTTC | CASSLRDTEQFF
- | TRBJ1-1 | TRBV13 | - | TGTGCCAGCAGCTTAACCCCGGCCGAAGCTTTCTTT | CASSLTPAEAFF
- | TRBJ2-7 | TRBV5-1 | TRBD1 | TGCGCCAGCAGCTTGGCCGGGACAGTCCCCTACGAGCAGTACTTC | CASSLAGTVPYEQYF
- | TRBJ2-3 | TRBV9 | - | TGTGCCAGCAGCTTAAACCGTCTCACAGATACGCAGTATTTT | CASSLNRLTDTQYF
- | TRBJ2-7 | TRBV19 | - | TGTGCCAGTAGTCCCCATGGGGGTTACGGAGAGCAGTACTTC | CASSPHGGYGEQYF
- | TRBJ1-5 | TRBV19 | - | TGTGCCAGTAATGAGTCAGGGGATAGCAATCAGCCCCAGCATTTT | CASNESGDSNQPQHF
- | TRBJ1-1 | TRBV19 | - | TGTGCCAGTAGTATAGATGTAGGGGGGGACGCGGCTTTCTTT | CASSIDVGGDAAFF